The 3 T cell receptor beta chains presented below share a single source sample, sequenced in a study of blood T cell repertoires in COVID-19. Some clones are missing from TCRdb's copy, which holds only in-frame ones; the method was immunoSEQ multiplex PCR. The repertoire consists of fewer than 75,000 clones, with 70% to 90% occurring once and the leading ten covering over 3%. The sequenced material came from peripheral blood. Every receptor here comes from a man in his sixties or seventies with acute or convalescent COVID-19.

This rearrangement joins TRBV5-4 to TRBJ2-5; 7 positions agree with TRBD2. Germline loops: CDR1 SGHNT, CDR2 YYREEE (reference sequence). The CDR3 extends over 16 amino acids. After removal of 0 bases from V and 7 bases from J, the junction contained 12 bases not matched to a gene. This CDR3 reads CASSLDGGGGFGTQYF. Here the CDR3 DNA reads TGTGCCAGCAGCTTGGATGGCGGGGGAGGTTTTGGGACCCAGTACTTC. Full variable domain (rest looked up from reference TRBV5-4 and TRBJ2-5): ETGVTQSPTHLIKTRGQQVTLRCSSQSGHNTVSWYQQALGQGPQFIFQYYREEENGRGNFPPRFSGLQFPNYSSELNVNALELDDSALYLCASSLDGGGGFGTQYFGPGTRLLVL.

This CDR3 reads CASSSTPQGRGYTF. The CDR3 nucleotides read TGCGCCAGCAGCTCAACCCCGCAGGGTCGTGGCTACACCTTC. The rearrangement joins TRBV5-1 to TRBJ1-2, with D possibly being TRBD1 (5 bases). The CDR3 loop spans 14 amino acids. Germline values: CDR1 SGHRS, CDR2 YFSETQ. V was shortened by 3 bases and J by 7 bases, with 16 bases between the two germline ends.

The CDR3 spells CASSSLRQGRNQPQHF. CDR3 DNA: TGTGCCAGCAGTTCCTTACGACAGGGCCGCAATCAGCCCCAGCATTTT. V usage is TRBV6-5 and J usage is TRBJ1-5; 7 bases align to TRBD1. CDR3 length equals 16 residues. Trimming cost V 4 bases and J 2 bases; bases outside gene matches: 8. The germline V gene has CDR1 MNHEY and CDR2 SVGAGI.